A selection of T cell receptor beta chains follows, all from one sample in a study of T cell repertoires and HLA-DP antigens. Repertoires were generated with immunoSEQ multiplex PCR, while TCRdb's copy carries only in-frame clones and drops some. The table lists fewer than 75,000 clones, just under 80% of them singletons, with 1.5% to 2% in the top ten. Their antigens are not known. Sequenced: CD4+ T cells from PBMCs. The receptor source for this set is a man between 60 and 70 years old in good health and CMV-seronegative. The CDR3 runs from the conserved cysteine through the conserved F or W.

v_gene: TRBV29-1; j_gene: TRBJ1-1; CDR3aa: CSGRRRTTEAFF
v_gene: TRBV9; j_gene: TRBJ2-1; CDR3aa: CASSVEHNEQFF
v_gene: TRBV27; j_gene: TRBJ2-3; CDR3aa: CASSLRQGIADTQYF
v_gene: TRBV30; j_gene: TRBJ1-1; CDR3aa: CAWRKRGQGGTEAFF
v_gene: TRBV5-6; j_gene: TRBJ1-1; CDR3aa: CASSLGDPRNTEAFF
v_gene: TRBV19; j_gene: TRBJ2-3; CDR3aa: CASSIAGGTDTQYF
v_gene: TRBV6-6; j_gene: TRBJ2-1; CDR3aa: CASIRERDYNEQFF
v_gene: TRBV27; j_gene: TRBJ2-7; CDR3aa: CASSLRQGLGEQYF
v_gene: TRBV7-9; j_gene: TRBJ2-3; CDR3aa: CASSRVGGTSTDTQYF
v_gene: TRBV6-6; j_gene: TRBJ2-1; CDR3aa: CAVDSGGVLFF
v_gene: TRBV6-5; j_gene: TRBJ1-5; CDR3aa: CASSYRGTSQPQHF
v_gene: TRBV4-3; j_gene: TRBJ2-3; CDR3aa: CASSQGTSGGVTDTQYF
v_gene: TRBV18; j_gene: TRBJ2-1; CDR3aa: CASTSTRDNEQFF
v_gene: TRBV5-1; j_gene: TRBJ2-5; CDR3aa: CASSFSAGVETQYF
v_gene: TRBV2; j_gene: TRBJ2-1; CDR3aa: CASDDNEQFF
v_gene: TRBV19; j_gene: TRBJ2-2; CDR3aa: CASSIGQGAAGELFF
v_gene: TRBV19; j_gene: TRBJ2-2; CDR3aa: CASTPRERGGELFF
v_gene: TRBV19; j_gene: TRBJ1-2; CDR3aa: CASTLRTGDFNYGYTF
v_gene: TRBV7-2; j_gene: TRBJ2-3; CDR3aa: CASSPTSETSTDTQYF
v_gene: TRBV14; j_gene: TRBJ2-1; CDR3aa: CASSPGLAGYNEQFF
v_gene: TRBV5-6; j_gene: TRBJ2-1; CDR3aa: CASSRESGASQNEQFF
v_gene: TRBV5-1; j_gene: TRBJ1-4; CDR3aa: CASSWGTQNLPTNEKLFF
v_gene: TRBV5-1; j_gene: TRBJ2-1; CDR3aa: CASSQQVPYNEQFF
v_gene: TRBV11-2; j_gene: TRBJ2-4; CDR3aa: CASSLDTGGNIQYF
v_gene: TRBV15; j_gene: TRBJ2-5; CDR3aa: CATSRGTQETQYF
v_gene: TRBV19; j_gene: TRBJ2-6; CDR3aa: CASSPRTADPGANVLTF
v_gene: TRBV5-6; j_gene: TRBJ1-5; CDR3aa: CASSPGGGRNQPQHF
v_gene: TRBV5-5; j_gene: TRBJ2-1; CDR3aa: CASSLGGGGYNEQFF
v_gene: TRBV5-4; j_gene: TRBJ2-1; CDR3aa: CASSLVNRDHEQFF
v_gene: TRBV29-1; j_gene: TRBJ1-2; CDR3aa: CSVAVVGSNYGYTF
v_gene: TRBV18; j_gene: TRBJ2-2; CDR3aa: CASSPFLTGENTGELFF
v_gene: TRBV6-1; j_gene: TRBJ2-2; CDR3aa: CASSAERDGELFF
v_gene: TRBV19; j_gene: TRBJ2-2; CDR3aa: CASSWRAPPHTGELFF
v_gene: TRBV5-1; j_gene: TRBJ1-1; CDR3aa: CASSPDTLNTEAFF
v_gene: TRBV7-9; j_gene: TRBJ2-2; CDR3aa: CASSLSWTGELFF
v_gene: TRBV10-1; j_gene: TRBJ1-1; CDR3aa: CASSERAGGDQAFF
v_gene: TRBV28; j_gene: TRBJ2-1; CDR3aa: CASSLPPHEQFF
v_gene: TRBV18; j_gene: TRBJ2-3; CDR3aa: CASSLRDRRTDTQYF
v_gene: TRBV9; j_gene: TRBJ2-7; CDR3aa: CASSVATRGTEQYF
v_gene: TRBV18; j_gene: TRBJ2-1; CDR3aa: CASSPGEDNEQFF
v_gene: TRBV4-3; j_gene: TRBJ2-1; CDR3aa: CASSPRGGGSYNEQFF
v_gene: TRBV7-3; j_gene: TRBJ1-1; CDR3aa: CASSLGREVHEAFF
v_gene: TRBV7-2; j_gene: TRBJ1-1; CDR3aa: CASSLVPETNTEAFF
v_gene: TRBV30; j_gene: TRBJ1-2; CDR3aa: CAWRQGRKHYGYTF
v_gene: TRBV5-1; j_gene: TRBJ2-3; CDR3aa: CASSLGTRSTDTQYF
v_gene: TRBV4-3; j_gene: TRBJ2-4; CDR3aa: CASSQVRGAAKNIQYF
v_gene: TRBV7-8; j_gene: TRBJ1-2; CDR3aa: CASSPRQGAFTGGYTF
v_gene: TRBV28; j_gene: TRBJ1-5; CDR3aa: CASSLRRGNQPQHF
v_gene: TRBV10-2; j_gene: TRBJ1-1; CDR3aa: CATCIRYLNTEAFF
v_gene: TRBV10-3; j_gene: TRBJ2-7; CDR3aa: CAINDGGGGDEQYF
v_gene: TRBV5-1; j_gene: TRBJ1-1; CDR3aa: CASSLVGANTEAFF
v_gene: TRBV2; j_gene: TRBJ1-4; CDR3aa: CASRPGATNEKLFF
v_gene: TRBV19; j_gene: TRBJ2-1; CDR3aa: CASGVGGGNEQFF
v_gene: TRBV6-6; j_gene: TRBJ1-2; CDR3aa: CASSRTSNYGYTF
v_gene: TRBV11-2; j_gene: TRBJ1-5; CDR3aa: CASSLGQGVVQPQHF